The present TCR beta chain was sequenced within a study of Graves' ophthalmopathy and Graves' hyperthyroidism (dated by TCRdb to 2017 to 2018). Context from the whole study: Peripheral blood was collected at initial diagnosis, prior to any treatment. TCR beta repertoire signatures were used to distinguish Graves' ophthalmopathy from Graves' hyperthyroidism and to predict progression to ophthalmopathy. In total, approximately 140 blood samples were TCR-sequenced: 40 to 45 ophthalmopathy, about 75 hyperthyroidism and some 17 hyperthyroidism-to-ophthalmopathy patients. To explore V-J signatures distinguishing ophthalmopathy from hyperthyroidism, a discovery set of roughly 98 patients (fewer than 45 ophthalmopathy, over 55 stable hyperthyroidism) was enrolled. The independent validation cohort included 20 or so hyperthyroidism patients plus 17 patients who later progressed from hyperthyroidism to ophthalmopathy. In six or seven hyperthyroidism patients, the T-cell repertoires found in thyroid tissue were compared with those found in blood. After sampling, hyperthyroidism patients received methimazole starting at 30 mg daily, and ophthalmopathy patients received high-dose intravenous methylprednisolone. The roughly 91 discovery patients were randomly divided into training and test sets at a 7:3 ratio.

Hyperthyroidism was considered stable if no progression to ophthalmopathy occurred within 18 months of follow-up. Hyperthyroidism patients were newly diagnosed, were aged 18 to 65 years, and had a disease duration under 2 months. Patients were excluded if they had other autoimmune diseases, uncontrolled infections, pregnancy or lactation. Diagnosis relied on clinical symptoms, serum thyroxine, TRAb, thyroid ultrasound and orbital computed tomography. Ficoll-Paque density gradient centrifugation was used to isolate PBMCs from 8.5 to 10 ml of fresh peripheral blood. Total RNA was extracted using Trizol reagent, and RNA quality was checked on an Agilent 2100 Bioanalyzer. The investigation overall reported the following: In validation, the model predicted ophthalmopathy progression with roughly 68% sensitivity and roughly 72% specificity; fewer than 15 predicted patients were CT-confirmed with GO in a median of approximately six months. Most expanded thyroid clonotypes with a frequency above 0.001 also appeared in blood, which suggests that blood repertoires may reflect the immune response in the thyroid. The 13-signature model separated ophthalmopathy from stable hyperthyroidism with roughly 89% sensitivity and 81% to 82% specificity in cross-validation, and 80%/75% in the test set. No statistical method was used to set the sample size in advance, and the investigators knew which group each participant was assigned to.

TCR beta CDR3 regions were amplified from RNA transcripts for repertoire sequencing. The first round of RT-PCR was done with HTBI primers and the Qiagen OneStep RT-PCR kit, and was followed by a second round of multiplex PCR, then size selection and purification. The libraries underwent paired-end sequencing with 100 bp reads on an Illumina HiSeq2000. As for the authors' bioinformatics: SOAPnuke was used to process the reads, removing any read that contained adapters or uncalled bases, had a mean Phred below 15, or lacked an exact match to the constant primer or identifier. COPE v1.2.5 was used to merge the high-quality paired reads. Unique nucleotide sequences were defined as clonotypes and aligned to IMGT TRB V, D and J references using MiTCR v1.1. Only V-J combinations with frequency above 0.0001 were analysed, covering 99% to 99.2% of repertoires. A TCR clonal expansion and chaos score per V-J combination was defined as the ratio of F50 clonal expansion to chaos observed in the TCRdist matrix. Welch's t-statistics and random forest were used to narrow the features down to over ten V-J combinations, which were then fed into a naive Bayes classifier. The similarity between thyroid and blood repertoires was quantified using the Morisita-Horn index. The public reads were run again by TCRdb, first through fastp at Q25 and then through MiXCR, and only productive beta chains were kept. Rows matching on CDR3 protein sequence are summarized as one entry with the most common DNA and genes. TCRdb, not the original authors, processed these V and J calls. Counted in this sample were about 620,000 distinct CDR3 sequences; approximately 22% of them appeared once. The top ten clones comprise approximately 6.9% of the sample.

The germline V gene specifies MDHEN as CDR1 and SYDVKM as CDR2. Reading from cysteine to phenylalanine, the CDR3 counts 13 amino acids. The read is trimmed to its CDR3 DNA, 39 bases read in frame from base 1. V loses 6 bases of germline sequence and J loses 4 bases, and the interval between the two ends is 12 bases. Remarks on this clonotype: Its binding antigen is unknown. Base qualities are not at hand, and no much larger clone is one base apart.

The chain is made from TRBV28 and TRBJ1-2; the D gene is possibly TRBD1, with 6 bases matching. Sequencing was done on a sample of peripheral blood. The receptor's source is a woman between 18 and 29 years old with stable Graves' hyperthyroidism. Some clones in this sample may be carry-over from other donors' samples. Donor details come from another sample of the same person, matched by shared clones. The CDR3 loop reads CASSTDSRYGYTF. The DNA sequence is TGTGCCAGCAGCACGGACAGTCGCTATGGCTACACCTTC.